A single T cell receptor (beta chain) is shown here with its context. Enrollment of patients from Seattle took place during active infection, with longitudinal follow-up. This sample was taken from a study of blood T cell repertoires in COVID-19. The method was immunoSEQ multiplex PCR; TCRdb's version includes in-frame clones alone and lacks a portion of them. The sample shows 350,000 or so clones, over 85% of them seen only once. Sequenced: peripheral blood. This sequence originates from a woman aged 55 to 70 with COVID-19, enrolled during active disease.

In nucleotides, the CDR3 is TGTGCCAGCAGCTTAGTCCTCGGACAGAATTCACCCCTCCACTTT. Translation: CASSLVLGQNSPLHF. The chain is built from TRBV7-2 and TRBJ1-6; possibly TRBD1 for D (6 bases). V was shortened by 1 base and J by 7 bases, with 11 bases between the two germline ends. Germline CDR1 SGHTA, CDR2 FQGNSA. The CDR3 covers 15 residues.